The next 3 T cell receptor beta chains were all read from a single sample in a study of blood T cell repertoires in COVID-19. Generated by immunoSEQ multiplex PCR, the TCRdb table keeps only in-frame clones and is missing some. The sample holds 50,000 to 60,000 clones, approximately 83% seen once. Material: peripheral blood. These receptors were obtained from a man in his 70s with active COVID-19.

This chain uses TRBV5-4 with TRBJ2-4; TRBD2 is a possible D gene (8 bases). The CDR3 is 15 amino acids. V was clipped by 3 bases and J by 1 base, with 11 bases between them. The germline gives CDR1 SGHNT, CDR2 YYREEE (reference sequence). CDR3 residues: CASSSGGGAKNIQYF. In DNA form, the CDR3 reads TGTGCCAGCAGCTCGGGAGGGGGCGCCAAAAACATTCAGTACTTC.

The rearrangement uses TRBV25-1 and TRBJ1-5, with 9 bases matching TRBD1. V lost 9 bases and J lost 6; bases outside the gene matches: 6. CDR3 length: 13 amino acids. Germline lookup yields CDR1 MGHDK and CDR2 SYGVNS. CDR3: CASLQGAVQPQHF. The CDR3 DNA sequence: TGTGCCAGTCTACAGGGGGCGGTTCAGCCCCAGCATTTT.

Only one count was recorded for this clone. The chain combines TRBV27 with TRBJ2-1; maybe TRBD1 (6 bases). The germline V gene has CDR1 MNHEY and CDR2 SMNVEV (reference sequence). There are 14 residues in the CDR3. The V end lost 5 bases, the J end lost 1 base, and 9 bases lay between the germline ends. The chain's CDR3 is CASSPDRSYNEQFF. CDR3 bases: TGTGCCAGCAGTCCAGACAGGTCCTACAATGAGCAGTTCTTC.